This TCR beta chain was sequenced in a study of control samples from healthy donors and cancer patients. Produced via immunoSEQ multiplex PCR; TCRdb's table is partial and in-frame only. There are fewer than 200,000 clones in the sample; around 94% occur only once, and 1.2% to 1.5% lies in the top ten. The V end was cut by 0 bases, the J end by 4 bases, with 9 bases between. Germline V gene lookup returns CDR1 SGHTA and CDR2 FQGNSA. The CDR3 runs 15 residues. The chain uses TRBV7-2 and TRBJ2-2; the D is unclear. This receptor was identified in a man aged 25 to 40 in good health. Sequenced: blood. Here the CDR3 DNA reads TGTGCCAGCAGCTTAGCCGGAAGTTTCACCGGGGAGCTGTTTTTT. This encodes CASSLAGSFTGELFF.